These 13 T cell receptor beta chains share one sample of origin, sequenced in a study of cytomegalovirus exposure and HLA in healthy donors. PCR employed 60 Vbeta and 13 Jbeta primers. The method was immunoSEQ multiplex PCR; TCRdb's version includes in-frame clones alone and lacks a portion of them. The sample carries around 140,000 clones, approximately 79% recorded once. The source material was PBMCs. The source of these receptors is a male donor in good health and CMV-seronegative.

The V and J genes are TRBV18 and TRBJ1-6; 7 bases fit TRBD1. With 4 bases clipped from V and 7 bases from J, the junction kept 10 bases outside the gene matches. The CDR3 extends over 16 amino acids. Germline V lookup: CDR1 KGHSH, CDR2 LQKENI. The CDR3 here is CASSQTEGAGNSPLHF. CDR3 coding DNA: TGTGCCAGCTCACAAACGGAGGGGGCGGGGAATTCACCCCTCCACTTT.

This clone was seen a single time. This rearrangement joins TRBV27 to TRBJ2-3, with TRBD1 identical over 8 bases. The CDR3 covers 17 residues. V lost 4 bases and J lost 0; bases outside the gene matches: 9. Germline CDR1 is MNHEY and CDR2 is SMNVEV (reference sequence). CDR3 amino acids: CASSSKQGVASTDTQYF. CDR3 sequence (DNA): TGTGCCAGCAGTTCCAAACAGGGGGTGGCTAGCACAGATACGCAGTATTTT.

The chain uses TRBV27 and TRBJ1-2; D is perhaps TRBD1 (5 bases). This CDR3 region has 13 residues. CDR1 is MNHEY, CDR2 SMNVEV, per germline (reference sequence). Trimming cost V 10 bases and J 4 bases, with 16 bases left between them. The CDR3 sequence: CATRGVGGYGYTF. CDR3 coding DNA: TGTGCCACAAGAGGGGTGGGAGGCTATGGCTACACCTTC.

This clone was observed a few times. V gene TRBV5-1 combines with J gene TRBJ1-1; D possibly corresponds to TRBD1 (5 bases). Trimming removed 3 bases at V and 3 bases at J, with 12 bases between. Germline V CDR1 and CDR2: SGHRS, YFSETQ. The CDR3 length is 14 residues. The CDR3 sequence: CASSWEGVDTEAFF. CDR3 DNA sequence: TGCGCCAGCAGCTGGGAAGGGGTGGACACTGAAGCTTTCTTT.

This clone appeared once. The rearrangement links TRBV7-6 to TRBJ2-3; no clear D gene. CDR3 length: 13 residues. Germline V lookup: CDR1 SGHVS, CDR2 FNYEAQ. V was trimmed by 5 bases and J by 2 bases, leaving 8 bases between them. CDR3 nucleotides: TGTGCCAGCAGCACTCTACCCACAGATACGCAGTATTTT. This gives the protein CASSTLPTDTQYF.

The chain is built from TRBV9 and TRBJ2-1; 9 bases line up with TRBD2. This CDR3 is 16 amino acids long. The ends lost 1 base at V and 7 bases at J; junction bases unmatched: 9. Germline-derived CDR1 and CDR2 are SGDLS and YYNGEE. The CDR3 nucleotides read TGTGCCAGCAGCGTACAGCCCCAGACTAGCGGTAATGAGCAGTTCTTC. Its protein is CASSVQPQTSGNEQFF.

This chain uses TRBV6-5 with TRBJ1-1; 7 nucleotides match TRBD1. From germline, CDR1 is MNHEY and CDR2 SVGAGI. With V trimmed by 0 bases and J by 4 bases, 8 bases remained unmatched. The CDR3 totals 16 residues. The CDR3 loop is CASSYSVGGGSTEAFF. CDR3 coding DNA: TGTGCCAGCAGTTACTCAGTCGGAGGGGGCTCCACTGAAGCTTTCTTT.

V gene TRBV5-6 combines with J gene TRBJ2-5, with D tentatively TRBD2 (6 bases). The CDR3 sequence is 14 residues long. CDR1 and CDR2 (germline): SGHDT, YYEEEE. V shed 4 bases and J shed 2 bases, with 12 bases lying between them. The chain's CDR3 is CASSPWEAQETQYF. In nucleotides, the CDR3 is TGTGCCAGCAGCCCCTGGGAGGCGCAAGAGACCCAGTACTTC.

For the CDR3, the DNA is TGTGCCAGCAGCTTAGATACGGGTCCCAATCAGCCCCAGCATTTT. It translates to CASSLDTGPNQPQHF. The chain recombines TRBV7-9 with TRBJ1-5; D unclear. Trimming took off 1 base at V and 3 bases at J, with 10 bases between the two ends. The CDR3 has 15 amino acids. The germline CDR1 and CDR2 sequences are SEHNR and FQNEAQ (reference sequence).

This clone was seen only once. This chain joins TRBV7-9 and TRBJ1-5, with no clear D. The CDR3 runs to 14 residues. Germline V gives CDR1 SEHNR, CDR2 FQNEAQ (reference sequence). V was cut by 5 bases and J by 4 bases, with 12 bases left in between. The CDR3 coding sequence is TGTGCCAGCAGCCCCGGGAGTCTTAATCAGCCCCAGCATTTT. The encoded protein is CASSPGSLNQPQHF.

CDR3 coding DNA: TGTGCCTGGAGTCCGTGGACTAGCGGGGGCCCCGGTGCGCAGTATTTT. It yields the protein CAWSPWTSGGPGAQYF. The V call is TRBV30, the J call TRBJ2-3; 13 bases line up with TRBD2. This CDR3 contains 16 residues. Per germline, CDR1 GTSNPN and CDR2 SVGIG (reference sequence). V trimming: 2 bases; J trimming: 10 bases; junction bases outside the gene matches: 12.

This clone was seen only a few times. The chain has TRBV19 and TRBJ2-7; D is perhaps TRBD2 (5 bases). V lost 10 bases and J 0 bases, leaving 16 bases between the germline ends. This CDR3 is 14 amino acids long. Germline CDR1 reads LNHDA; CDR2 reads SQIVND (reference sequence). The chain's CDR3 is CATSKTGSSYEQYF. The CDR3 DNA reads as TGTGCCACAAGTAAGACGGGAAGCTCCTACGAGCAGTACTTC.

J is TRBJ2-5 and V is TRBV7-2, with D maybe TRBD2 (6 bases). The germline V gene has CDR1 SGHTA and CDR2 FQGNSA. Trimming took off 5 bases at V and 4 bases at J, with 11 bases between the two ends. This CDR3 is built from 13 residues. CDR3 bases: TGTGCCAGCAGCCGACTAGTTTTAGAGACCCAGTACTTC. It translates to CASSRLVLETQYF. Full variable domain (remainder filled in from reference TRBV7-2 and TRBJ2-5): GAGVSQSPSNKVTEKGKDVELRCDPISGHTALYWYRQSLGQGLEFLIYFQGNSAPDKSGLPSDRFSAERTGGSVSTLTIQRTQQEDSAVYLCASSRLVLETQYFGPGTRLLVL.